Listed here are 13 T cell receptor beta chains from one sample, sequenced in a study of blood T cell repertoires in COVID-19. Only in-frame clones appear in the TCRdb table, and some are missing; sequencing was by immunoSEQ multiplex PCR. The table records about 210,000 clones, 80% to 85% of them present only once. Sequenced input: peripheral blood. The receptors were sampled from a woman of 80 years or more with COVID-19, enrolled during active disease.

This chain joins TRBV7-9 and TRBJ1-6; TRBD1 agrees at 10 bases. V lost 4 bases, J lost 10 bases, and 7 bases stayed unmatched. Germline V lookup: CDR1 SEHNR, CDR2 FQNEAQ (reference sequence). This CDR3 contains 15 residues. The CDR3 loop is CASSYGGTGVSPLHF. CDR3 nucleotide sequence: TGTGCCAGCAGCTACGGAGGGACAGGGGTCTCACCCCTCCACTTT.

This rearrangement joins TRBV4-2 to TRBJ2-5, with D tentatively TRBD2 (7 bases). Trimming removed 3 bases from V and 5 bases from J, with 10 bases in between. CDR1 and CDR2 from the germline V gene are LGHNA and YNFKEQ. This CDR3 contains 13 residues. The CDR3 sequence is CASSQGGLETQYF. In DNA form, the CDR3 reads TGTGCCAGCAGCCAGGGGGGGCTGGAGACCCAGTACTTC.

The chain's CDR3 is CASSYRGHNEKLFF. The CDR3 DNA reads as TGTGCCAGCAGCTACAGGGGACATAATGAAAAACTGTTTTTT. The V call is TRBV5-6, the J call TRBJ1-4, with 7 bases fitting TRBD1. CDR3 size: 14 residues. With 3 bases clipped from V and 4 bases from J, the junction kept 3 bases outside the gene matches. Germline-derived CDR1 and CDR2 are SGHDT and YYEEEE.

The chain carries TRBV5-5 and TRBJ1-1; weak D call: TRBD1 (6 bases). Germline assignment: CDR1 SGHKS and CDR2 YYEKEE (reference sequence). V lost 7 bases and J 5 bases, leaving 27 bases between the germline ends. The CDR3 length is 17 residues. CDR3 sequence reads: CASFLGGALKGRTEAFF. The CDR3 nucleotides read TGTGCCAGCTTTTTAGGGGGGGCCCTAAAGGGGAGGACTGAAGCTTTCTTT. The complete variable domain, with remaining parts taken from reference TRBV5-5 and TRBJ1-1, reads DAGVTQSPTHLIKTRGQQVTLRCSPISGHKSVSWYQQVLGQGPQFIFQYYEKEERGRGNFPDRFSARQFPNYSSELNVNALLLGDSALYLCASFLGGALKGRTEAFFGQGTRLTVV.

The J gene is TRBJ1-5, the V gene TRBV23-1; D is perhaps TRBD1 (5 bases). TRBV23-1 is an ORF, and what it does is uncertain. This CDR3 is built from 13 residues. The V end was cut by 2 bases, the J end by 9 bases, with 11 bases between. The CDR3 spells CASSQQGDRPQHF. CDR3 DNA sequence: TGCGCCAGCAGTCAACAGGGTGATCGGCCCCAGCATTTT.

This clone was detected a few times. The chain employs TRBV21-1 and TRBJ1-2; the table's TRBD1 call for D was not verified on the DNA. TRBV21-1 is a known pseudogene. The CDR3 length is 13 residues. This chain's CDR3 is CATLACSSHGYTF. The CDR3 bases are TGTGCCACCTTGGCATGTTCCTCTCATGGCTACACCTTC.

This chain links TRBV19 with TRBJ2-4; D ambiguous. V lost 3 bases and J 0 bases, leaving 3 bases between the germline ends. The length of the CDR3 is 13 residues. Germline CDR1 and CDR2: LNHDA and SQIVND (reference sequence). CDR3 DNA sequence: TGTGCCAGTAGTATCCTAGCCAAAAACATTCAGTACTTC. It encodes CASSILAKNIQYF.

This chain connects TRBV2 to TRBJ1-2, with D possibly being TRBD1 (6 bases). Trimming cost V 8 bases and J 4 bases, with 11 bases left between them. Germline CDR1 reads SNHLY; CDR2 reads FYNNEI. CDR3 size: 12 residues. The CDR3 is CASQGHSYGYTF. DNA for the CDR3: TGTGCCAGCCAGGGACACAGCTATGGCTACACCTTC.

Here the CDR3 DNA reads TGTGCCAGCAGATCCATGAACACTGAAGCTTTCTTT. Translating it yields CASRSMNTEAFF. The gene calls are TRBV6-5 and TRBJ1-1, with D hard to call. The CDR3 spans 12 residues. Between the trimmed V and J ends, which lost 6 bases and 0 bases, there was a span of 5 bases. Germline loops: CDR1 MNHEY, CDR2 SVGAGI.

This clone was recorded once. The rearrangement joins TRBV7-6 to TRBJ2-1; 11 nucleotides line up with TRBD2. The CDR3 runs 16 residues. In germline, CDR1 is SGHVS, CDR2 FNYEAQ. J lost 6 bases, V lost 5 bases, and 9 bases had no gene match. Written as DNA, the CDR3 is TGTGCCAGCAGCACAGGAACCGGGACTAGCGGCAATGAGCAGTTCTTC. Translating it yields CASSTGTGTSGNEQFF.

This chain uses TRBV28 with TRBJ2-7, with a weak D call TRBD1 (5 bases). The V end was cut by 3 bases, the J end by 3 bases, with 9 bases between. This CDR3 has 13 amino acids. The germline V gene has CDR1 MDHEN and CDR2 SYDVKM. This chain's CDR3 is CASSLAGYYEQYV. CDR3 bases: TGTGCCAGCAGTTTGGCAGGGTACTACGAGCAGTACGTC.

The CDR3 sequence is CASSPGTGQRGTQYF. Written as DNA, the CDR3 is TGTGCCAGCAGCCCCGGGACAGGTCAAAGAGGGACCCAGTACTTC. The V call is TRBV5-8, the J call TRBJ2-5; 8 bases fit TRBD1. The V gene end was trimmed by 4 bases and the J gene end by 7 bases; junction bases not matched to a gene: 12. From germline, CDR1 is SGHTS and CDR2 YDEGEE. The CDR3 length is 15 residues.

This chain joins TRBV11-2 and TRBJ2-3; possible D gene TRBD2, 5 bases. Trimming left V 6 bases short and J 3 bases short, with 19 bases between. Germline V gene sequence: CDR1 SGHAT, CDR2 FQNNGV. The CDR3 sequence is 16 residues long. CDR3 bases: TGTGCCAGCAGGCTTAACCCGTCCCGGGGTACAGATACGCAGTATTTT. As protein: CASRLNPSRGTDTQYF.